This record covers a single T cell receptor beta chain. No antigen is known for it. Sorted CD4+ subsets: naive, central memory, regulatory, stem cell-like memory (CD45RO/CCR7/CD25/CD127/CD95/CD27 panel). This sample stems from a study of beta chain features in type 1 diabetes. Study-level information: Examination of sorted cells across all samples involved about 100,000,000 cells.

General observations from the study: For patients, the naive, central memory and Treg TCRB repertoires appeared more alike than for healthy donors. Possibly, sequencing cDNA over-represented cells that had high TCR expression levels.

The entirety of the isolated RNA underwent reverse transcription, so expressed TCRB transcripts were sequenced. The method was immunoSEQ multiplex PCR; TCRdb's version includes in-frame clones alone and lacks a portion of them. This table holds roughly 170,000 clones, about 13% found once. What was sequenced was central memory CD4+ T cells from blood. The clonotype originates from a woman aged 18-35 years in good health.

The CDR3 region is CASSWASGGGNQPQHF. CDR3 bases: TGTGCCAGCAGCTGGGCTTCAGGGGGCGGGAATCAGCCCCAGCATTTT. The V and J genes are TRBV7-2 and TRBJ1-5; 8 bases are a match to TRBD1. Germline CDR1 reads SGHTA; CDR2 reads FQGNSA. J was trimmed by 4 bases and V by 4 bases; bases with no gene match: 9. CDR3 length: 16 residues.